One and the same sample provided the 6 T cell receptor beta chains below, sequenced in a study of spatial heterogeneity in lung cancer. TCRdb fed the 5' RACE reads into MiXCR, producing one record per CDR3 protein. This sample carries about 26,000 distinct CDR3 sequences, 13% of them seen once, and the ten largest clones take 25%. The time point was: sample taken at primary tumor resection. Without sorting, whole RNA was sequenced from tumor, nontumor lung or frozen PBMC. This material consisted of PBMCs, taken at surgery. The receptors were gathered from a female donor with early-stage non-small cell lung cancer.

The J gene is TRBJ2-1, the V gene TRBV20-1; no clear D gene. The CDR3 covers 14 residues. V lost 2 bases and J lost 7, with 15 bases in between. The V gene's germline CDR1 is DFQATT and CDR2 SNEGSKA (reference sequence). Here the CDR3 reads CSARPPQVRNEQFF. As DNA, the CDR3 is TGCAGTGCTAGACCCCCCCAGGTTAGGAATGAGCAGTTCTTC.

This chain links TRBV29-1 with TRBJ2-1; D perhaps matches TRBD2 (5 bases). The germline gives CDR1 SQVTM, CDR2 ANQGSEA. Trimming shortened V by 2 bases and J by 8 bases, and 10 bases separated the two germline ends. The CDR3 has 12 amino acids. CDR3 bases: TGCAGCGTTGAAACCGGGAACCATGAGCAGTTCTTC. Its protein is CSVETGNHEQFF.

This clonotype appeared many times. The chain has TRBV18 and TRBJ1-1, with D maybe TRBD1 (6 bases). Trimming took off 6 bases at V and 7 bases at J, with 15 bases between the two ends. Germline V gives CDR1 KGHSH, CDR2 LQKENI. The CDR3 contains 13 residues. The CDR3 is CASSGDRIDEAFF. CDR3 sequence (DNA): TGTGCCAGCTCCGGAGACAGGATCGATGAAGCTTTCTTT.

In this sample, this clonotype turned up many times. The V call is TRBV29-1, the J call TRBJ2-5, with 9 positions matching TRBD2. The germline V gene encodes CDR1 SQVTM and CDR2 ANQGSEA. V was pared by 2 bases and J by 2 bases, with 3 bases of the junction left unmatched. The CDR3 spans 14 residues. The CDR3 DNA reads TGCAGCGTTGAACATAGCGGGGGACAAGAGACCCAGTACTTC. This translates into CSVEHSGGQETQYF.

This clonotype has ten or more counts. The rearrangement links TRBV11-2 to TRBJ2-1; D might be TRBD2 (6 bases). The germline V gene has CDR1 SGHAT and CDR2 FQNNGV. V dropped 4 bases and J dropped 4 bases, with 14 bases sitting between them. The CDR3 runs 15 residues. The CDR3 sequence: CASSWTKGPYNEQFF. CDR3 nucleotide sequence: TGTGCCAGCAGCTGGACTAAGGGACCATACAATGAGCAGTTCTTC. The complete variable domain, with remaining parts taken from reference TRBV11-2 and TRBJ2-1, reads EAGVAQSPRYKIIEKRQSVAFWCNPISGHATLYWYQQILGQGPKLLIQFQNNGVVDDSQLPKDRFSAERLKGVDSTLKIQPAKLEDSAVYLCASSWTKGPYNEQFFGPGTRLTVL.

The V and J genes are TRBV12-3 or TRBV12-4 and TRBJ2-7, with a tentative D call TRBD1 (6 bases). V lost 5 bases to trimming and J lost 3 bases, with 11 bases between them. The CDR3 length is 13 residues. The CDR3 sequence is CASSPDRYYEQYF. In nucleotides, the CDR3 is TGTGCCAGCAGTCCGGACAGATACTACGAGCAGTACTTC.